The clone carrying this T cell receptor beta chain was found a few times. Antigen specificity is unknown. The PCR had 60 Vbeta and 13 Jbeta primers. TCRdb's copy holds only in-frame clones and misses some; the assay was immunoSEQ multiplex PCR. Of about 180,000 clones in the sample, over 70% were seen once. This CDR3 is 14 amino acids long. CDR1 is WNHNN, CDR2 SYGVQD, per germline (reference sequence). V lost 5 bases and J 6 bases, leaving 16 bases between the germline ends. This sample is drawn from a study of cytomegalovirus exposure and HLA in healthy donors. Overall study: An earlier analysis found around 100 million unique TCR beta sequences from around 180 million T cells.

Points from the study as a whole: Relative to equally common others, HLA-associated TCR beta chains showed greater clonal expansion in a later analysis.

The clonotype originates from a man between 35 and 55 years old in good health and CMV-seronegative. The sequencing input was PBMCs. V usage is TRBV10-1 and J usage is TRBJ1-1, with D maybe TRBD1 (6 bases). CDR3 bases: TGCGCCAGCAGTCAGGGGCGTTCGATCTCTGAAGCTTTCTTT. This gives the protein CASSQGRSISEAFF.